The next 25 T cell receptor beta chains were all read from a single sample in a study of blood T cells in healthy people across ages. A second about 7 to 11 cycle PCR used barcoded and J-beta primers. MiXCR, run by TCRdb on the 5' RACE reads, gives a single entry per CDR3 protein. Of some 1.6 million distinct CDR3 sequences in the sample, about 32% are singletons; the top ten hold roughly 10%. Sequencing was performed on blood. The receptor set was obtained from a woman aged 25 to 39 in good health.

This clonotype was counted between two and nine times. The chain is built from TRBV5-8 and TRBJ2-7, with D maybe TRBD1 (6 bases). V lost 1 base and J 10 bases, leaving 15 bases between the germline ends. CDR3 length: 13 residues. The germline V gene encodes CDR1 SGHTS and CDR2 YDEGEE. CDR3 nucleotide sequence: TGTGCCAGCAGCTTGAAGGCCCAGGGGTCCCAGTACTTC. Its translation: CASSLKAQGSQYF.

The J gene is TRBJ2-5, the V gene TRBV7-7; TRBD2 matches at 10 bases. V was pared by 5 bases and J by 9 bases, with 9 bases of the junction left unmatched. The CDR3 length is 14 residues. Germline assignment: CDR1 SSHAT and CDR2 FNYEAQ (reference sequence). This CDR3 is CASSQAGGREAQYF. In DNA, the CDR3 is TGTGCCAGCAGCCAAGCGGGGGGGCGGGAGGCCCAGTACTTC.

About this clonotype: The conserved phenylalanine or tryptophan normally closing the CDR3 is absent here, so this likely arose from a read error. The chain recombines TRBV27 with TRBJ2-7, with TRBD2 matching 14 bases. The CDR3 is 16 residues long. The germline gives CDR1 MNHEY, CDR2 SMNVEV (reference sequence). V was pared by 5 bases and J by 2 bases, with 5 bases of the junction left unmatched. CDR3 coding DNA: TGTGCCAGCAGTCGGGGGGGACTAGCGGGAGCCTACGAGCAGTACATC. It codes for CASSRGGLAGAYEQYI.

V usage is TRBV20-1 and J usage is TRBJ2-7; D perhaps matches TRBD2 (6 bases). The CDR3 consists of 13 residues. The ends were cut back, 3 bases at V and 4 bases at J, with 13 bases in the middle. Germline V lookup: CDR1 DFQATT, CDR2 SNEGSKA (reference sequence). CDR3 DNA: TGCAGTGCTAGGTTAACGGGGGAATACGAGCAGTACTTC. Its translation: CSARLTGEYEQYF.

The V gene is TRBV14, the J gene TRBJ2-3; 8 bases fit TRBD2. The germline V gene has CDR1 SGHDN and CDR2 FVKESK. This CDR3 spans 17 amino acids. Losses at the gene ends were 1 base for V and 5 bases for J; bases not matched to a gene: 11. DNA for the CDR3: TGTGCCAGCAGCCAAGCTCGACGAGCGGGAGTAAGAGATACGCAGTATTTT. Its protein is CASSQARRAGVRDTQYF. Combining the CDR3 with reference TRBV14 and TRBJ2-3 gives the whole variable domain EAGVTQFPSHSVIEKGQTVTLRCDPISGHDNLYWYRRVMGKEIKFLLHFVKESKQDESGMPNNRFLAERTGGTYSTLKVQPAELEDSGVYFCASSQARRAGVRDTQYFGPGTRLTVL.

This clonotype was counted a single time. The chain has TRBV11-2 and TRBJ2-1; D is unresolved. The CDR3 has 14 amino acids. With 5 bases removed from V and 7 bases from J, the gap between germline ends came to 15 bases. Germline CDR1 SGHAT, CDR2 FQNNGV. The DNA for the CDR3 is TGTGCCAGCAGCCCAAGGGCCCGCCGGAATGAGCAGTTCTTC. Protein product: CASSPRARRNEQFF.

This chain's CDR3 is CASSLYPGEQFF. CDR3 nucleotides: TGTGCCAGCAGCTTGTACCCCGGAGAGCAGTTCTTC. The chain uses TRBV11-3 and TRBJ2-1; D ambiguous. The V end lost 3 bases, the J end lost 10 bases, and 10 bases lay between the germline ends. The CDR3 extends over 12 amino acids. The V gene's germline CDR1 is SGHNT and CDR2 YENEEA.

Points on this clonotype: A read error may account for a junction end that differs from germline. V gene TRBV7-9 combines with J gene TRBJ1-2, with D unclear. The CDR3 loop spans 13 amino acids. Per germline, CDR1 SEHNR and CDR2 FQNEAQ (reference sequence). CDR3 protein: CASSLAGAYDYTF. The CDR3 coding sequence is TGTGCCAGCAGCTTAGCGGGAGCCTATGACTACACCTTC.

On this clonotype itself: A much larger clone sits a single nucleotide away, making a read error possible. The chain couples TRBV20-1 to TRBJ2-5, with D perhaps matching TRBD1 (6 bases). The germline gives CDR1 DFQATT, CDR2 SNEGSKA (reference sequence). The V end was cut by 3 bases, the J end by 8 bases, with 16 bases between. The CDR3 sequence is 13 residues long. The DNA of the CDR3 is TGCAGTGCTAGGAACAGGGTGTCAGATACCCAGTACTTC. Its translation is CSARNRVSDTQYF.

The table lists this clonotype with a few counts. V is TRBV27 and J is TRBJ1-5; no firm D call. V lost 4 bases and J 9 bases, leaving 13 bases between the germline ends. CDR3 length: 13 residues. Per germline, CDR1 MNHEY and CDR2 SMNVEV (reference sequence). CDR3 in amino acids: CASSWYSSGPQHF. The CDR3 DNA is TGTGCCAGCAGTTGGTACAGCTCGGGGCCCCAGCATTTT.

This clonotype has a handful of counts. The chain is built from TRBV11-2 and TRBJ2-5, with 8 nucleotides matching TRBD1. The end of the DNA is better explained by TRBJ2-7, so the J call may be wrong. Germline assignment: CDR1 SGHAT and CDR2 FQNNGV. This CDR3 is 16 amino acids long. The CDR3 DNA reads TGTGCCAGCAGCTTAGAGGCAGGGGGCCGACTCTACGAGCAGTACTTC. Translating gives CASSLEAGGRLYEQYF.

This clonotype was counted at least ten times. The chain employs TRBV27 and TRBJ2-5, with no clear D. Germline assignment: CDR1 MNHEY and CDR2 SMNVEV (reference sequence). This CDR3 spans 13 amino acids. V lost 4 bases and J 4 bases, leaving 10 bases between the germline ends. CDR3 loop: CASSSTKGETQYF. CDR3 coding DNA: TGTGCCAGCAGTTCTACGAAGGGAGAGACCCAGTACTTC.

This clonotype showed up just a few times. The V and J genes are TRBV27 and TRBJ1-5, with TRBD1 matching over 7 bases. The germline V gene encodes CDR1 MNHEY and CDR2 SMNVEV (reference sequence). Trimming cost V 7 bases and J 7 bases; bases outside gene matches: 4. The CDR3 extends over 12 amino acids. CDR3 protein: CASTRQGQPQHF. The CDR3 DNA reads as TGTGCCAGCACCAGACAGGGCCAGCCCCAGCATTTT.

This clonotype has just a few counts. This may be a read error, as it is one base from a much larger clone. The chain carries TRBV29-1 and TRBJ2-6, with D unresolved. The CDR3 runs 14 residues. Germline loops: CDR1 SQVTM, CDR2 ANQGSEA. In nucleotides, the CDR3 is TGCAGCGCCCACCCGGGCTCTGGGACCAACGTCCTGACTTTC. Protein product: CSAHPGSGTNVLTF.

The rearrangement links TRBV15 to TRBJ1-1; D is perhaps TRBD1 (5 bases). Trimming removed 0 bases from V and 8 bases from J, with 7 bases in between. Germline values: CDR1 LNHNV, CDR2 YYDKDF (reference sequence). This CDR3 has 12 residues. The CDR3 region has the DNA TGTGCCACCAGCAGAGACGGACACGAAGCTTTCTTT. It translates to CATSRDGHEAFF.

A word on this clonotype: Mismatch with germline at one junction end may stem from a read error. The V call is TRBV5-1, the J call TRBJ1-4; a possible D gene is TRBD1 (6 bases). CDR1 is SGHRS and CDR2 is YFSETQ in the germline V gene. This CDR3 has 15 amino acids. CDR3: CAGSLTGINNEKLFF. As DNA, the CDR3 is TGCGCCGGCAGCTTAACAGGGATCAATAATGAAAAACTGTTTTTT.

A few counts support this clonotype. This rearrangement joins TRBV27 to TRBJ1-1; D might be TRBD1 (5 bases). V lost 2 bases, J lost 0 bases, and 13 bases lay in between. The CDR3 is made up of 16 amino acids. Germline V gene sequence: CDR1 MNHEY, CDR2 SMNVEV (reference sequence). CDR3 in DNA: TGTGCCAGCAGTTTAGGTGACAGACTGATGAACACTGAAGCTTTCTTT. Its protein is CASSLGDRLMNTEAFF.

This clonotype showed up just a few times. V is TRBV9 and J is TRBJ2-5, with 14 bases identical to TRBD2. The germline CDR1 and CDR2 sequences are SGDLS and YYNGEE. V was clipped by 4 bases and J by 3 bases; unmatched bases: 8. The CDR3 loop spans 17 amino acids. Here the CDR3 DNA reads TGTGCCAGCAGCCCAGGGACTAGCGGGGGTGTCAAAGAGACCCAGTACTTC. Translating gives CASSPGTSGGVKETQYF.

This clonotype occurred many times. The genes are TRBV13 and TRBJ2-5; D remains unclear. This CDR3 comprises 12 residues. The V end was cut by 3 bases, the J end by 7 bases, with 9 bases between. Germline V gene sequence: CDR1 PRHDT, CDR2 FYEKMQ (reference sequence). CDR3 loop: CASSLTLGTQYF. Here the CDR3 DNA reads TGTGCCAGCAGCTTGACCCTGGGGACCCAGTACTTC. Filled out from reference TRBV13 and TRBJ2-5, the complete variable domain reads AAGVIQSPRHLIKEKRETATLKCYPIPRHDTVYWYQQGPGQDPQFLISFYEKMQSDKGSIPDRFSAQQFSDYHSELNMSSLELGDSALYFCASSLTLGTQYFGPGTRLLVL.

This clonotype has a handful of counts. The chain employs TRBV9 and TRBJ1-1, with D perhaps TRBD1 (5 bases). Germline V gene data show CDR1 as SGDLS and CDR2 as YYNGEE. V lost 4 bases, J lost 5 bases, and 21 bases lay in between. This CDR3 region has 16 residues. This chain's CDR3 is CASSPGGESQRTEAFF. Written as DNA, the CDR3 is TGTGCCAGCAGCCCGGGGGGGGAATCCCAAAGGACTGAAGCTTTCTTT.

The J gene is TRBJ2-5, the V gene TRBV2, with unresolved D. CDR3 size: 13 residues. The ends were cut back, 8 bases at V and 5 bases at J, with 15 bases in the middle. From germline, CDR1 is SNHLY and CDR2 FYNNEI. The CDR3: CASEPWARETQYF. CDR3 coding DNA: TGTGCCAGCGAGCCCTGGGCTCGGGAGACCCAGTACTTC.

There are a few counts of this clonotype. The chain combines TRBV7-8 with TRBJ2-1; 12 nucleotides agree with TRBD2. Per germline, CDR1 SGHVS and CDR2 FQNEAQ. V gave up 3 bases and J gave up 0 bases; unmatched junction bases: 3. This CDR3 is 17 amino acids long. CDR3 residues: CASSFPTSGSSYNEQFF. Here the CDR3 DNA reads TGTGCCAGCAGCTTTCCGACTAGCGGGAGCTCCTACAATGAGCAGTTCTTC.

This clonotype was counted between two and nine times. At one end, the junction sequence differs from germline, possibly due to a read error. This sequence joins TRBV6-5 and TRBJ2-5, with a tentative D call TRBD1 (5 bases). The CDR3 has 15 residues. Germline assignment: CDR1 MNHEY and CDR2 SVGAGI. The CDR3 protein is CASSYSPGPQETQYF. CDR3 nucleotides: TGTGCCAGCAGTTACAGCCCAGGGCCCCAAGAGACTCAGTACTTC.

This clonotype was seen more than once but under ten times. The chain uses TRBV6-6 and TRBJ2-4; 7 bases align to TRBD2. The CDR3 is made up of 13 amino acids. V was pared by 2 bases and J by 7 bases, with 2 bases of the junction left unmatched. The germline V gene encodes CDR1 MNHNY and CDR2 SVGAGI (reference sequence). CDR3 in amino acids: CASSYGLGNIQYF. For the CDR3, the DNA is TGTGCCAGCAGTTACGGACTAGGGAACATTCAGTACTTC.

The rearrangement uses TRBV7-9 and TRBJ2-5; possibly TRBD1 for D (5 bases). V dropped 5 bases and J dropped 3 bases, with 16 bases sitting between them. This CDR3 is 15 amino acids long. Germline V lookup: CDR1 SEHNR, CDR2 FQNEAQ (reference sequence). The CDR3 sequence: CASSPPRTSEETQYF. Written as DNA, the CDR3 is TGTGCCAGCAGCCCACCGAGGACATCTGAAGAGACCCAGTACTTC.